This is a list of T cell receptor beta chains from one sample in a study of cytomegalovirus exposure and HLA in healthy donors. TCRdb keeps only in-frame clones here, not all; method: immunoSEQ multiplex PCR. Of under 200,000 clones listed, approximately 80% are singletons. Source material: PBMCs. These receptors came from a woman in her forties or fifties in good health and CMV-seronegative. Each CDR3 is given with its conserved first and last residue. D genes are given only for firm matches. The size field is filled for only some rows; it gives once, few, many or a size class.

v_gene: TRBV5-6; j_gene: TRBJ1-2; abundance: .; d_gene: .; CDR3nt: TGTGCCAGCAGCTGGGACACTAGGGCATATGGCTACACCTTC; CDR3aa: CASSWDTRAYGYTF
v_gene: TRBV4-1; j_gene: TRBJ2-7; abundance: .; d_gene: TRBD2; CDR3nt: TGCGCCAGCAGCCATGAGACTAGCGTCTCCTACGAGCAGTACTTC; CDR3aa: CASSHETSVSYEQYF
v_gene: TRBV6-5; j_gene: TRBJ1-3; abundance: .; d_gene: .; CDR3nt: TGTGCCAGCAGTGGGTCAGGGGGAAACACCATATATTTT; CDR3aa: CASSGSGGNTIYF
v_gene: TRBV19; j_gene: TRBJ2-7; abundance: .; d_gene: .; CDR3nt: TGTGCCAGTAGTATAAATGGGGGCGCCTCCTACGAGCAGTACTTC; CDR3aa: CASSINGGASYEQYF
v_gene: TRBV28; j_gene: TRBJ1-6; abundance: .; d_gene: TRBD1; CDR3nt: TGTGCCTCACTTGGGACAGGGGGAAGTTCACCCCTCCACTTT; CDR3aa: CASLGTGGSSPLHF
v_gene: TRBV4-3; j_gene: TRBJ1-1; abundance: once; d_gene: .; CDR3nt: TGCGCCAGCAGCCAAGGGGGGGGGCGGAACACTGAAGCTTTCTTT; CDR3aa: CASSQGGGRNTEAFF
v_gene: TRBV28; j_gene: TRBJ1-1; abundance: .; d_gene: .; CDR3nt: TGTGCCAGCCACGGTAGGGGCAGTCGCAAGATGAACACTGAAGCTTTCTTT; CDR3aa: CASHGRGSRKMNTEAFF
v_gene: TRBV30; j_gene: TRBJ1-1; abundance: few; d_gene: .; CDR3nt: TGTGCCTGGCGATCGACAGGTCGAGGGACTGAAGCTTTCTTT; CDR3aa: CAWRSTGRGTEAFF
v_gene: TRBV7-7; j_gene: TRBJ1-1; abundance: .; d_gene: .; CDR3nt: TGTGCTAGCAGCTTAGTTCCCAGACTAAAAGCTTTCTTT; CDR3aa: CASSLVPRLKAFF
v_gene: TRBV28; j_gene: TRBJ1-2; abundance: .; d_gene: .; CDR3nt: TGTGCCAGCAGTTCCCCCGGGGAGAACTATGGCTACACCTTC; CDR3aa: CASSSPGENYGYTF
v_gene: TRBV19; j_gene: TRBJ2-1; abundance: .; d_gene: TRBD2; CDR3nt: TGTGCCAGTAGCCAACTAGCGGGGAACTACAATGAGCAGTTCTTC; CDR3aa: CASSQLAGNYNEQFF
v_gene: TRBV27; j_gene: TRBJ2-7; abundance: .; d_gene: TRBD2; CDR3nt: TGTGCCAGCAGGGGGACTAGCGGCTCCTACGAGCAGTACTTC; CDR3aa: CASRGTSGSYEQYF
v_gene: TRBV5-8; j_gene: TRBJ1-4; abundance: .; d_gene: TRBD1; CDR3nt: TGTGCCAGCAGTCTCCTTGGGACAGGGGATGAAAAACTGTTTTTT; CDR3aa: CASSLLGTGDEKLFF
v_gene: TRBV6-5; j_gene: TRBJ2-4; abundance: once; d_gene: .; CDR3nt: TGTGCCAGCAGTTACTCCCAGAGAAACAGTCAGTACTTC; CDR3aa: CASSYSQRNSQYF
v_gene: TRBV27; j_gene: TRBJ2-3; abundance: .; d_gene: TRBD1; CDR3nt: TGTGCCAGCAGTTTTGGGACAGGGATAACAGATACGCAGTATTTT; CDR3aa: CASSFGTGITDTQYF
v_gene: TRBV28; j_gene: TRBJ2-5; abundance: .; d_gene: .; CDR3nt: TGTGCCAGCAGTTTATCCGGAGGGATTGAGACCCAGTACTTC; CDR3aa: CASSLSGGIETQYF
v_gene: TRBV19; j_gene: TRBJ1-5; abundance: .; d_gene: TRBD1; CDR3nt: TGTGCCAGTAGTTTAGGGGGCATGAGTCAGCCCCAGCATTTT; CDR3aa: CASSLGGMSQPQHF
v_gene: TRBV9; j_gene: TRBJ2-1; abundance: .; d_gene: .; CDR3nt: TGTGCCAGCAGCGCAAAGGCTAGCGACTCCTACAATGAGCAGTTCTTC; CDR3aa: CASSAKASDSYNEQFF
v_gene: TRBV21-1; j_gene: TRBJ2-7; abundance: .; d_gene: .; CDR3nt: TGTGCCAGCAGCCCTCGGACAGGTACCTACGAGCAGTACTTC; CDR3aa: CASSPRTGTYEQYF
v_gene: TRBV19; j_gene: TRBJ2-2; abundance: .; d_gene: TRBD1; CDR3nt: TGTGCCAGTAGTATAGAGGCAGGGGGCACCGGGGAGCTGTTTTTT; CDR3aa: CASSIEAGGTGELFF
v_gene: TRBV6-5; j_gene: TRBJ1-1; abundance: .; d_gene: .; CDR3nt: TGTGCCAGCAGAGCTAGGCCCATTATAAACACTGAAGCTTTCTTT; CDR3aa: CASRARPIINTEAFF
v_gene: TRBV20-1; j_gene: TRBJ2-7; abundance: .; d_gene: TRBD1; CDR3nt: TGCAGTGCTAGCCCCGGGACAGGGCAGTACTTC; CDR3aa: CSASPGTGQYF
v_gene: TRBV5-4; j_gene: TRBJ1-6; abundance: .; d_gene: TRBD1; CDR3nt: TGTGCCAGCAGCCGGGGACAGGGGGCTGATTCACCCCTCCACTTT; CDR3aa: CASSRGQGADSPLHF
v_gene: TRBV5-1; j_gene: TRBJ1-2; abundance: .; d_gene: TRBD1; CDR3nt: TGCGCCAGCAGCTTTGGACAGGGGACTAATTATGGCTACACCTTC; CDR3aa: CASSFGQGTNYGYTF
v_gene: TRBV6-6; j_gene: TRBJ2-7; abundance: .; d_gene: .; CDR3nt: TGTGCCAGCAGTTACTCGCAGGGATCCTACGAGCAGTACTTC; CDR3aa: CASSYSQGSYEQYF
v_gene: TRBV5-1; j_gene: TRBJ2-2; abundance: .; d_gene: TRBD1; CDR3nt: TGCGCCAGCAGCTGGGGGACAGGGGGCACCGGGGAGCTGTTTTTT; CDR3aa: CASSWGTGGTGELFF
v_gene: TRBV7-9; j_gene: TRBJ2-1; abundance: .; d_gene: TRBD2; CDR3nt: TGTGCCAGCAGCCCCCTCTGGGCGGGAGAAAACAATGAGCAGTTCTTC; CDR3aa: CASSPLWAGENNEQFF
v_gene: TRBV9; j_gene: TRBJ2-3; abundance: .; d_gene: .; CDR3nt: TGTGCCAGCAGCGTAGACAGTCAAGATACGCAGTATTTT; CDR3aa: CASSVDSQDTQYF
v_gene: TRBV18; j_gene: TRBJ2-7; abundance: few; d_gene: .; CDR3nt: TGTGCCAGCTCACCATCATTTTCAGGGAACTACGAGCAGTACTTC; CDR3aa: CASSPSFSGNYEQYF
v_gene: TRBV15; j_gene: TRBJ2-5; abundance: .; d_gene: TRBD2; CDR3nt: TGTGCCACCAGCAGAGATCTAGCGGGAGGGCCGCAAGAGGCCCAGTACTTC; CDR3aa: CATSRDLAGGPQEAQYF
v_gene: TRBV4-1; j_gene: TRBJ2-7; abundance: .; d_gene: TRBD2; CDR3nt: TGCGCCAGCAGCCAAGGGACTAGCATCTACGAGCAGTACTTC; CDR3aa: CASSQGTSIYEQYF
v_gene: TRBV7-9; j_gene: TRBJ2-7; abundance: .; d_gene: .; CDR3nt: TGTGCCAGCAGCTCGACCGCAGGGGCACAATTC; CDR3aa: CASSSTAGAQF
v_gene: TRBV6-5; j_gene: TRBJ2-7; abundance: .; d_gene: TRBD1; CDR3nt: TGTGCCAGCAGCCGGACAGGAAAAACCTACGAGCAGTACTTC; CDR3aa: CASSRTGKTYEQYF
v_gene: TRBV11-1; j_gene: TRBJ2-5; abundance: once; d_gene: .; CDR3nt: TGTGCCAGCAGCAAAGACAGAGAAACCGAAGAGACCCAGTACTTC; CDR3aa: CASSKDRETEETQYF
v_gene: TRBV7-2; j_gene: TRBJ2-7; abundance: .; d_gene: .; CDR3nt: TGTGCCAGCAGCCCCGGTCCCGCCTACGAGCAGTACTTC; CDR3aa: CASSPGPAYEQYF
v_gene: TRBV2; j_gene: TRBJ2-2; abundance: .; d_gene: .; CDR3nt: TGTGCCAGCCCGAGGGGACAAAACACCGGGGAGCTGTTTTTT; CDR3aa: CASPRGQNTGELFF
v_gene: TRBV11-2; j_gene: TRBJ2-7; abundance: .; d_gene: .; CDR3nt: TGTGCCAGCAGCTTAGTTCGGCAGGACTACGAGCAGTACTTC; CDR3aa: CASSLVRQDYEQYF
v_gene: TRBV5-1; j_gene: TRBJ1-2; abundance: .; d_gene: .; CDR3nt: TGCGCCAGCAGCCCTACCCCCGGGAAGGGAGGCTATGGCTACACCTTC; CDR3aa: CASSPTPGKGGYGYTF
v_gene: TRBV7-3; j_gene: TRBJ2-7; abundance: .; d_gene: .; CDR3nt: TGTGCCAGCAGCCCCGACCGGGACTCCTCCTACGAGCAGTACTTC; CDR3aa: CASSPDRDSSYEQYF
v_gene: TRBV29-1; j_gene: TRBJ1-1; abundance: .; d_gene: TRBD1; CDR3nt: TGCAGCGTTGCAGGGGGCTGGGGTATGAACACTGAAGCTTTCTTT; CDR3aa: CSVAGGWGMNTEAFF
v_gene: TRBV7-8; j_gene: TRBJ2-7; abundance: .; d_gene: .; CDR3nt: TGTGCCAGCAGCCCTAATGGGGGGACTGCCTACGAGCAGTACTTC; CDR3aa: CASSPNGGTAYEQYF
v_gene: TRBV2; j_gene: TRBJ2-3; abundance: .; d_gene: .; CDR3nt: TGTGCCAGCAGTGATCCCTCTAGCTTAACTAGCACAGATACGCAGTATTTT; CDR3aa: CASSDPSSLTSTDTQYF
v_gene: TRBV9; j_gene: TRBJ2-7; abundance: .; d_gene: TRBD2; CDR3nt: TGTGCCAGCAGCTCCCAAGTGATAGCGGGAGGGAGGCAGTACTTC; CDR3aa: CASSSQVIAGGRQYF
v_gene: TRBV6-5; j_gene: TRBJ1-1; abundance: .; d_gene: .; CDR3nt: TGTGCCAGCAGTCTGGGGGAGGGCCGGGCTTTCTTT; CDR3aa: CASSLGEGRAFF
v_gene: TRBV7-8; j_gene: TRBJ2-5; abundance: .; d_gene: .; CDR3nt: TGTGCCAGCAGCAGAAAGCCCGGGGGAGGAGAGACCCAGTACTTC; CDR3aa: CASSRKPGGGETQYF
v_gene: TRBV29-1; j_gene: TRBJ2-2; abundance: .; d_gene: .; CDR3nt: TGCAGCGTTGAATGGAGCGGGGAGCTGTTTTTT; CDR3aa: CSVEWSGELFF
v_gene: TRBV27; j_gene: TRBJ2-2; abundance: .; d_gene: TRBD2; CDR3nt: TGTGCCAGCAGTTGGACTAGCGGGGGGGCAATCGGGGAGCTGTTTTTT; CDR3aa: CASSWTSGGAIGELFF
v_gene: TRBV30; j_gene: TRBJ2-6; abundance: .; d_gene: TRBD1; CDR3nt: TGTGCCTGGAACAGGTCCCCTACCGGGACAGGGCTGTCCGGGGCCAACGTCCTGACTTTC; CDR3aa: CAWNRSPTGTGLSGANVLTF
v_gene: TRBV5-1; j_gene: TRBJ1-6; abundance: .; d_gene: .; CDR3nt: TGCGCCAGCAGCTTGGGAGGATCCTATAATTCACCCCTCCACTTT; CDR3aa: CASSLGGSYNSPLHF
v_gene: TRBV7-2; j_gene: TRBJ2-5; abundance: few; d_gene: TRBD1; CDR3nt: TGTGCCAGCAGCTCCGGACAGGCGCCCGTGAGAGCCCAGTACTTC; CDR3aa: CASSSGQAPVRAQYF
v_gene: TRBV30; j_gene: TRBJ2-1; abundance: .; d_gene: .; CDR3nt: TGTGCCTGGAGTGTAGGTCTAGCTGGCAATGAGCAGTTCTTC; CDR3aa: CAWSVGLAGNEQFF
v_gene: TRBV5-1; j_gene: TRBJ1-1; abundance: .; d_gene: TRBD1; CDR3nt: TGCGCCAGCAGCGCAAACAGGGGTTCGGTGAACACTGAAGCTTTCTTT; CDR3aa: CASSANRGSVNTEAFF
v_gene: TRBV5-1; j_gene: TRBJ1-1; abundance: medium-sized; d_gene: TRBD1; CDR3nt: TGCGCCAGCAGCTTACTCCGGGACAGGGAAGCTTTCTTT; CDR3aa: CASSLLRDREAFF
v_gene: TRBV19; j_gene: TRBJ2-4; abundance: .; d_gene: .; CDR3nt: TGTGCCAGTACTAATATCGTGAGGGAGAGAGTGGCCAAAAACATTCAGTACTTC; CDR3aa: CASTNIVRERVAKNIQYF
v_gene: TRBV13; j_gene: TRBJ2-2; abundance: .; d_gene: TRBD2; CDR3nt: TGTGCCAGCAGCTTACTAGCGGGGGCCACCGGGGAGCTGTTTTTT; CDR3aa: CASSLLAGATGELFF